The 7 T cell receptor beta chains reported below all come from one sample, sequenced in a study of blood T cell repertoires in COVID-19. Only in-frame clones appear in the TCRdb table, and some are missing; sequencing was by immunoSEQ multiplex PCR. The sample includes some 210,000 clones, approximately 85% seen only once; the top ten take less than 8%. The sequencing sample was made of peripheral blood. Every receptor here comes from a woman aged 45 to 65 with active or convalescent COVID-19.

V and J are TRBV3-1 (or the pseudogene TRBV3-2) and TRBJ1-3; D call uncertain. CDR3 length: 17 amino acids. Trimming removed 1 base from V and 0 bases from J, with 13 bases in between. Looked up from germline, CDR1 is LGHDT and CDR2 is YNNKEL (reference sequence). The CDR3 is CASSQGLGSHSGNTIYF. CDR3 sequence (DNA): TGTGCCAGCAGCCAAGGGTTGGGCAGTCACTCTGGAAACACCATATATTTT.

This clone has more than one count but fewer than ten. The chain employs TRBV2 and TRBJ2-5, with 10 bases matching TRBD2. Germline loops: CDR1 SNHLY, CDR2 FYNNEI. V shed 9 bases and J 1 base; nucleotides not matched to a gene: 17. This CDR3 comprises 18 residues. For the CDR3, the DNA is TGTGCCAGACAGACCGGGTCTAGCGGGAGCGGCTTCCAAGAGACCCAGTACTTC. It yields the protein CARQTGSSGSGFQETQYF.

The V and J genes are TRBV2 and TRBJ1-2; 7 bases are shared with TRBD1. V lost 4 bases, J lost 7 bases, and 6 bases stayed unmatched. There are 13 residues in the CDR3. The germline V gene has CDR1 SNHLY and CDR2 FYNNEI. This chain's CDR3 is CASSARGGGGYTF. In DNA form, the CDR3 reads TGTGCCAGCAGTGCTCGAGGGGGCGGTGGCTACACCTTC.

The chain couples TRBV28 to TRBJ1-5, with TRBD1 matching over 7 bases. Germline V gives CDR1 MDHEN, CDR2 SYDVKM. This CDR3 region has 17 residues. The trim removed 6 bases at V and 1 base at J, leaving 12 bases unmatched. The chain's CDR3 is CASSTLTGMGSNQPQHF. The CDR3 nucleotides are TGTGCCAGCAGCACTCTGACAGGGATGGGAAGCAATCAGCCCCAGCATTTT.

The chain couples TRBV3-1 (or the pseudogene TRBV3-2) to TRBJ2-3; D perhaps matches TRBD2 (6 bases). V lost 4 bases and J 3 bases, leaving 20 bases between the germline ends. The CDR3 is 17 amino acids. Per the germline V gene, CDR1 is LGHDT and CDR2 is YNNKEL (reference sequence). CDR3 amino acids: CASSRLGLGTSTDTQYF. CDR3 DNA sequence: TGTGCCAGCAGCCGTCTGGGACTGGGGACCTCTACAGATACGCAGTATTTT.

This chain joins TRBV6-1 and TRBJ2-5; no clear D gene. The CDR3 is 14 residues long. In germline, CDR1 is MNHNS, CDR2 SASEGT. V gave up 1 base and J gave up 4 bases, with 10 bases separating them. In nucleotides, the CDR3 is TGTGCCAGCAGTGAAGGTGTGGAGAGAGAGACCCAGTACTTC. This encodes CASSEGVERETQYF.

The chain recombines TRBV6-5 with TRBJ1-2; TRBD1 matches 10 bases. Germline V lookup: CDR1 MNHEY, CDR2 SVGAGI. This CDR3 is built from 15 residues. Trimming cost V 10 bases and J 6 bases; bases outside gene matches: 14. In DNA form, the CDR3 reads TGTGCCACCCTGAGGGGGACAGGGGCGGCGGATGGCTACACCTTC. Amino acid sequence: CATLRGTGAADGYTF.